A selection of T cell receptor beta chains follows, all from one sample in a study of shared T cell receptors in the human thymus. TCRdb's copy holds only in-frame clones and misses some; the assay was immunoSEQ multiplex PCR. The sample contains more than 550,000 clones, approximately 89% of which appear only once. The sample was also reused in another study, on human thymus T cells.

Sequencing input: thymocytes. Receptors were obtained from a boy less than two years old with a congenital heart defect. Each CDR3 is given with its conserved first and last residue. D genes are given only for firm matches. Size is omitted from some rows. Given values are once, few, many or a class for expanded clones.

J gene: TRBJ1-2; clone size: -; V gene: TRBV7-2; D gene: TRBD1; CDR3 protein: CASSPSGQGANGYTF; CDR3 DNA: TGTGCCAGCAGCCCTTCAGGACAGGGGGCGAATGGCTACACCTTC
J gene: TRBJ1-2; clone size: -; V gene: TRBV7-9; D gene: -; CDR3 protein: CASSKQGSGYTF; CDR3 DNA: TGTGCCAGCAGCAAGCAGGGTTCTGGCTACACCTTC
J gene: TRBJ2-7; clone size: -; V gene: TRBV18; D gene: -; CDR3 protein: CASSPTPEVNHEQYF; CDR3 DNA: TGTGCCAGCTCACCAACCCCAGAGGTTAACCACGAGCAGTACTTC
J gene: TRBJ2-2; clone size: -; V gene: TRBV27; D gene: TRBD2; CDR3 protein: CASSLEPSGAPGELFF; CDR3 DNA: TGTGCCAGCAGTTTAGAGCCTAGCGGGGCGCCCGGGGAGCTGTTTTTT
J gene: TRBJ2-2; clone size: -; V gene: TRBV11-2; D gene: TRBD2; CDR3 protein: CASRGGKPLGTGELFF; CDR3 DNA: TGTGCCAGCAGGGGAGGGAAACCTCTTGGGACCGGGGAGCTGTTTTTT
J gene: TRBJ1-1; clone size: -; V gene: TRBV7-8; D gene: TRBD1; CDR3 protein: CASSTYRGGTEAFF; CDR3 DNA: TGTGCCAGCAGCACCTACAGGGGGGGAACTGAAGCTTTCTTT
J gene: TRBJ1-6; clone size: -; V gene: TRBV27; D gene: -; CDR3 protein: CASSPGGRGNSPLHF; CDR3 DNA: TGTGCCAGCAGCCCCGGGGGGCGCGGGAATTCACCCCTCCACTTT
J gene: TRBJ2-5; clone size: once; V gene: TRBV27; D gene: TRBD1; CDR3 protein: CASSLTGQGEREETQYF; CDR3 DNA: TGTGCCAGCAGTTTAACGGGACAGGGGGAGCGTGAAGAGACCCAGTACTTC
J gene: TRBJ2-1; clone size: -; V gene: TRBV28; D gene: -; CDR3 protein: CASSFPQPSYNEQFF; CDR3 DNA: TGTGCCAGCAGTTTCCCACAGCCCTCCTACAATGAGCAGTTCTTC
J gene: TRBJ1-3; clone size: -; V gene: TRBV29-1; D gene: -; CDR3 protein: CSVEGEANTIYF; CDR3 DNA: TGCAGCGTTGAAGGGGAGGCAAACACCATATATTTT
J gene: TRBJ2-5; clone size: -; V gene: TRBV7-9; D gene: TRBD1; CDR3 protein: CASSSLIRDREEETQYF; CDR3 DNA: TGTGCCAGCAGCTCTCTAATCCGGGACAGGGAGGAAGAGACCCAGTACTTC
J gene: TRBJ2-5; clone size: -; V gene: TRBV5-1; D gene: TRBD2; CDR3 protein: CASKATSGGAKAQETQYF; CDR3 DNA: TGCGCCAGCAAAGCGACTAGCGGGGGGGCAAAAGCTCAAGAGACCCAGTACTTC
J gene: TRBJ1-2; clone size: -; V gene: TRBV29-1; D gene: -; CDR3 protein: CSVEVRGYGYTF; CDR3 DNA: TGCAGCGTTGAAGTCCGGGGCTATGGCTACACCTTC
J gene: TRBJ2-1; clone size: -; V gene: TRBV27; D gene: -; CDR3 protein: CASSEYRKGAYNEQFF; CDR3 DNA: TGTGCCAGCAGTGAGTACAGGAAAGGGGCTTACAATGAGCAGTTCTTC
J gene: TRBJ1-5; clone size: -; V gene: TRBV25-1; D gene: -; CDR3 protein: CASSEGQGRGNQPQHF; CDR3 DNA: TGTGCCAGCAGTGAGGGGCAGGGAAGGGGCAATCAGCCCCAGCATTTT
J gene: TRBJ2-3; clone size: -; V gene: TRBV6-5; D gene: -; CDR3 protein: CASSSRGTDTQYF; CDR3 DNA: TGTGCCAGCAGTTCACGGGGTACAGATACGCAGTATTTT
J gene: TRBJ1-1; clone size: -; V gene: TRBV5-6; D gene: TRBD1; CDR3 protein: CASSFGDRVTEAFF; CDR3 DNA: TGTGCCAGCAGCTTCGGAGACAGGGTGACTGAAGCTTTCTTT
J gene: TRBJ1-2; clone size: -; V gene: TRBV5-1; D gene: TRBD1; CDR3 protein: CASSLAGQGNYGYTF; CDR3 DNA: TGCGCCAGCAGCTTGGCCGGACAGGGTAACTATGGCTACACCTTC
J gene: TRBJ1-2; clone size: -; V gene: TRBV11-3; D gene: TRBD1; CDR3 protein: CASSLWTGDGYTF; CDR3 DNA: TGTGCCAGCAGCTTATGGACAGGGGATGGCTACACCTTC
J gene: TRBJ1-2; clone size: -; V gene: TRBV5-5; D gene: -; CDR3 protein: CASSLEDSGDGYTF; CDR3 DNA: TGTGCCAGCAGCTTGGAGGACAGCGGGGACGGCTACACCTTC
J gene: TRBJ2-7; clone size: -; V gene: TRBV5-1; D gene: TRBD1; CDR3 protein: CASSFIGTGTEEQYF; CDR3 DNA: TGCGCCAGCAGCTTCATCGGGACAGGGACGGAGGAGCAGTACTTC
J gene: TRBJ2-7; clone size: -; V gene: TRBV28; D gene: TRBD2; CDR3 protein: CASSLRLKREPAGGLNYEQYF; CDR3 DNA: TGTGCCAGCAGTTTACGTCTGAAGCGGGAGCCAGCGGGTGGGCTGAACTACGAGCAGTACTTC
J gene: TRBJ2-2; clone size: few; V gene: TRBV4-2; D gene: -; CDR3 protein: CASSQDVSTGELFF; CDR3 DNA: TGTGCCAGCAGCCAAGATGTCAGCACCGGGGAGCTGTTTTTT
J gene: TRBJ1-3; clone size: few; V gene: TRBV28; D gene: -; CDR3 protein: CASSICTNSGNTIYF; CDR3 DNA: TGTGCCAGCAGCATATGCACAAACTCTGGAAACACCATATATTTT
J gene: TRBJ2-7; clone size: few; V gene: TRBV4-3; D gene: -; CDR3 protein: CASSPRRSHEQYF; CDR3 DNA: TGCGCCAGCAGCCCAAGGAGATCCCACGAGCAGTACTTC
J gene: TRBJ1-2; clone size: once; V gene: TRBV14; D gene: -; CDR3 protein: CASSQDVAYFYGYTF; CDR3 DNA: TGTGCCAGCAGCCAAGATGTAGCTTACTTCTATGGCTACACCTTC
J gene: TRBJ2-1; clone size: -; V gene: TRBV6-6; D gene: -; CDR3 protein: CASSYPGSYNEQFF; CDR3 DNA: TGTGCCAGCAGTTACCCGGGCTCCTACAATGAGCAGTTCTTC
J gene: TRBJ1-3; clone size: once; V gene: TRBV5-1; D gene: -; CDR3 protein: CASSSGGEHSGNTIYF; CDR3 DNA: TGCGCCAGCAGCTCAGGAGGCGAACACTCTGGAAACACCATATATTTT
J gene: TRBJ1-2; clone size: -; V gene: TRBV12-5; D gene: -; CDR3 protein: CASGSDSLYGYTF; CDR3 DNA: TGTGCTAGTGGTTCTGACAGCCTCTATGGCTACACCTTC
J gene: TRBJ2-3; clone size: -; V gene: TRBV4-3; D gene: TRBD2; CDR3 protein: CASSQRRGAGTSTDTQYF; CDR3 DNA: TGCGCCAGCAGCCAACGCAGAGGAGCGGGGACTAGCACAGATACGCAGTATTTT
J gene: TRBJ2-1; clone size: -; V gene: TRBV10-3; D gene: -; CDR3 protein: CAIRRAPDNEQFF; CDR3 DNA: TGTGCCATCAGGCGAGCGCCAGACAATGAGCAGTTCTTC
J gene: TRBJ2-6; clone size: -; V gene: TRBV23-1; D gene: -; CDR3 protein: CASSPPEAGANVLTF; CDR3 DNA: TGCGCCAGCAGCCCCCCGGAGGCTGGGGCCAACGTCCTGACTTTC
J gene: TRBJ1-2; clone size: -; V gene: TRBV6-1; D gene: -; CDR3 protein: CASSEGGWEIYTF; CDR3 DNA: TGTGCCAGCAGTGAAGGAGGTTGGGAGATATACACCTTC
J gene: TRBJ2-7; clone size: -; V gene: TRBV4-2; D gene: -; CDR3 protein: CASSQARTVISEQYF; CDR3 DNA: TGTGCCAGCAGCCAAGCACGGACAGTCATCAGCGAGCAGTACTTC
J gene: TRBJ2-1; clone size: -; V gene: TRBV27; D gene: TRBD2; CDR3 protein: CASSIVLAGGPNEQFF; CDR3 DNA: TGTGCCAGCAGCATCGTACTAGCGGGGGGGCCCAATGAGCAGTTCTTC
J gene: TRBJ2-7; clone size: -; V gene: TRBV7-8; D gene: -; CDR3 protein: CASSLILQAEQYF; CDR3 DNA: TGTGCCAGCAGCTTAATACTTCAGGCCGAGCAGTACTTC
J gene: TRBJ2-7; clone size: -; V gene: TRBV9; D gene: -; CDR3 protein: CASSVGQGQYEQYF; CDR3 DNA: TGTGCCAGCAGCGTTGGACAAGGACAATACGAGCAGTACTTC
J gene: TRBJ2-7; clone size: -; V gene: TRBV4-2; D gene: -; CDR3 protein: CASSHSAGESDSYEQYF; CDR3 DNA: TGTGCCAGCAGCCATTCCGCTGGGGAGTCCGACTCCTACGAGCAGTACTTC
J gene: TRBJ2-7; clone size: -; V gene: TRBV7-6; D gene: -; CDR3 protein: CASSPNRDTLEQYF; CDR3 DNA: TGTGCCAGCAGCCCGAACCGGGATACCCTCGAGCAGTACTTC
J gene: TRBJ1-1; clone size: -; V gene: TRBV27; D gene: -; CDR3 protein: CASSGGTEAFF; CDR3 DNA: TGTGCCAGCAGCGGGGGTACTGAAGCTTTCTTT
J gene: TRBJ1-5; clone size: -; V gene: TRBV30; D gene: TRBD1; CDR3 protein: CAWSTPGQGVQPQHF; CDR3 DNA: TGTGCCTGGAGTACCCCGGGACAGGGGGTTCAGCCCCAGCATTTT
J gene: TRBJ2-1; clone size: -; V gene: TRBV10-3; D gene: -; CDR3 protein: CAIQWGRLVSSYNEQFF; CDR3 DNA: TGTGCCATCCAGTGGGGGAGGCTAGTGAGTTCCTACAATGAGCAGTTCTTC
J gene: TRBJ2-1; clone size: -; V gene: TRBV4-1; D gene: -; CDR3 protein: CASSQDKRSSYNEQFF; CDR3 DNA: TGCGCCAGCAGCCAAGATAAGCGGAGCTCCTACAATGAGCAGTTCTTC
J gene: TRBJ1-1; clone size: -; V gene: TRBV18; D gene: -; CDR3 protein: CASSPGQNTEAFF; CDR3 DNA: TGTGCCAGCTCTCCCGGACAGAACACTGAAGCTTTCTTT
J gene: TRBJ1-2; clone size: -; V gene: TRBV18; D gene: TRBD1; CDR3 protein: CASSPTAGGIYGYTF; CDR3 DNA: TGTGCCAGCTCACCAACAGCAGGGGGCATCTATGGCTACACCTTC
J gene: TRBJ2-7; clone size: once; V gene: TRBV18; D gene: -; CDR3 protein: CASSLAPVGSGPPYEQYF; CDR3 DNA: TGTGCCAGCTCACTAGCACCTGTAGGAAGCGGGCCGCCCTACGAGCAGTACTTC
J gene: TRBJ2-7; clone size: -; V gene: TRBV5-4; D gene: TRBD1; CDR3 protein: CASEGDRGRDYEQYF; CDR3 DNA: TGTGCCAGCGAAGGGGACAGGGGGCGCGACTACGAGCAGTACTTC
J gene: TRBJ2-7; clone size: few; V gene: TRBV10-3; D gene: TRBD2; CDR3 protein: CAISSRGGYEQYF; CDR3 DNA: TGTGCCATCAGCTCTCGGGGGGGCTACGAGCAGTACTTC
J gene: TRBJ1-2; clone size: once; V gene: TRBV6-1; D gene: -; CDR3 protein: CASSEVVLANYGYTF; CDR3 DNA: TGTGCCAGCAGTGAAGTCGTGTTAGCTAACTATGGCTACACCTTC
J gene: TRBJ2-3; clone size: -; V gene: TRBV4-3; D gene: TRBD1; CDR3 protein: CASSQPGQGGTDTQYF; CDR3 DNA: TGCGCCAGCAGCCAACCGGGACAGGGTGGCACAGATACGCAGTATTTT
J gene: TRBJ2-5; clone size: -; V gene: TRBV5-1; D gene: TRBD1; CDR3 protein: CASSSAVQGGRETQYF; CDR3 DNA: TGCGCCAGCAGCTCGGCGGTACAGGGGGGAAGAGAGACCCAGTACTTC
J gene: TRBJ1-5; clone size: -; V gene: TRBV6-5; D gene: -; CDR3 protein: CASSYSGRVNQPQHF; CDR3 DNA: TGTGCCAGCAGTTACTCGGGCAGGGTTAATCAGCCCCAGCATTTT